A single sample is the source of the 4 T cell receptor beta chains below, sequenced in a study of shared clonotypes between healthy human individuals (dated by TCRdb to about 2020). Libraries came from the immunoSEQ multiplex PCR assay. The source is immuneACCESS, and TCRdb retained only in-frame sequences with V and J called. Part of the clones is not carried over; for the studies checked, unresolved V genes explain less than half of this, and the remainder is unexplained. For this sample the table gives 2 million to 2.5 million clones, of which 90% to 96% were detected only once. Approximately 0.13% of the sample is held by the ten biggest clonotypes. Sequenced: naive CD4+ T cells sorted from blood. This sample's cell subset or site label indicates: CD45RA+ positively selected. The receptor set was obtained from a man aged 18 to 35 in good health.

CDR3 DNA sequence: TGCGCCAGCAGCTTGACAGGAGACTCTGGAAACACCATATATTTT. Its translation is CASSLTGDSGNTIYF. The chain combines TRBV5-1 with TRBJ1-3; weak D call: TRBD1 (5 bases). CDR1 SGHRS and CDR2 YFSETQ come from the germline V gene. The CDR3 loop spans 15 amino acids. V lost 1 base, J lost 0 bases, and 8 bases lay in between.

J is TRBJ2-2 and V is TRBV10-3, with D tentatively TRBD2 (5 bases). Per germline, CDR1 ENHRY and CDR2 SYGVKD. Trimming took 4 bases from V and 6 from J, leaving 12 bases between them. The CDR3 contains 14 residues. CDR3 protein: CAISADTRAGELFF. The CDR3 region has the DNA TGTGCCATCAGTGCCGACACTAGGGCCGGGGAGCTGTTTTTT.

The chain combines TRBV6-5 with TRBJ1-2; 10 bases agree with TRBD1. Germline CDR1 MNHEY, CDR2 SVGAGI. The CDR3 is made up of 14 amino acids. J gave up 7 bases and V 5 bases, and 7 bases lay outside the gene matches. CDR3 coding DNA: TGTGCCAGCAGTCCCGGGACAGGGGTCTTTGGCTACACCTTC. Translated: CASSPGTGVFGYTF.

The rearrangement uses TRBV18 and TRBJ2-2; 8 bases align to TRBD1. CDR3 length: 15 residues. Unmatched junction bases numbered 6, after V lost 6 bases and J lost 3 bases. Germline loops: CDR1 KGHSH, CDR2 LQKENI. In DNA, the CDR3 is TGTGCCAGCTCCTCCGGGACAGGAGACACCGGGGAGCTGTTTTTT. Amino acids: CASSSGTGDTGELFF.